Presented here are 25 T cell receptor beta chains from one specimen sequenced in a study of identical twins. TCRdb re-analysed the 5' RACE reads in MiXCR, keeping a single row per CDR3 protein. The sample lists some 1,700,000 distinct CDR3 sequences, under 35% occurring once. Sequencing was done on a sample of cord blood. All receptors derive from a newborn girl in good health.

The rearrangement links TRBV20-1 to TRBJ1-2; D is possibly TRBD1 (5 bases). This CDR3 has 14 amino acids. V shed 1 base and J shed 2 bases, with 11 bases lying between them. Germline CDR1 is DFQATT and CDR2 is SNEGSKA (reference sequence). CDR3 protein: CSARVSGFNYGYTF. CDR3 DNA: TGCAGTGCTAGAGTGTCAGGGTTCAACTATGGCTACACCTTC.

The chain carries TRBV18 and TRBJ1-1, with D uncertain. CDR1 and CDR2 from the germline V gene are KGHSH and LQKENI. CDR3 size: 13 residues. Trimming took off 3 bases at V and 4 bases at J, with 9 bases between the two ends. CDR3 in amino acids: CASSPPSSTEAFF. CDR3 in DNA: TGTGCCAGCTCACCTCCCAGCTCCACTGAAGCTTTCTTT.

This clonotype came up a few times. CDR3 nucleotide sequence: TGTGCCAGCAGCCGCCGGACAGCTGAAGCTTTCTTT. Encoded protein: CASSRRTAEAFF. The chain recombines TRBV3-1 with TRBJ1-1, with D tentatively TRBD1 (6 bases). The V gene lost 4 bases and the J gene lost 6 bases, with 9 bases spanning the gap. The germline V gene has CDR1 LGHDT and CDR2 YNNKEL (reference sequence). The CDR3 totals 12 residues.

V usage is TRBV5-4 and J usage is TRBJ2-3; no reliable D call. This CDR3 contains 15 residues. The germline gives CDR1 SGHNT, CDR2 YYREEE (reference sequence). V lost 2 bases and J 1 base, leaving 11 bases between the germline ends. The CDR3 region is CASSFDGPRTDTQYF. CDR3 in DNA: TGTGCCAGCAGCTTCGACGGGCCCCGCACAGATACGCAGTATTTT. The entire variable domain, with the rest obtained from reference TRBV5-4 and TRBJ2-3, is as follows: ETGVTQSPTHLIKTRGQQVTLRCSSQSGHNTVSWYQQALGQGPQFIFQYYREEENGRGNFPPRFSGLQFPNYSSELNVNALELDDSALYLCASSFDGPRTDTQYFGPGTRLTVL.

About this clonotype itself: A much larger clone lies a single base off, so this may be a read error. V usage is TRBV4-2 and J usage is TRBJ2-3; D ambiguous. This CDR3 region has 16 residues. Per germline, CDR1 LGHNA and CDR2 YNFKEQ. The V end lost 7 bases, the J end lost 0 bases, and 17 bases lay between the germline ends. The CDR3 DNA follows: TGTGCCAGCACCCAGCCGCTCCTCTCGAGCACAGATACGCAGTATTTT. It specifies CASTQPLLSSTDTQYF.

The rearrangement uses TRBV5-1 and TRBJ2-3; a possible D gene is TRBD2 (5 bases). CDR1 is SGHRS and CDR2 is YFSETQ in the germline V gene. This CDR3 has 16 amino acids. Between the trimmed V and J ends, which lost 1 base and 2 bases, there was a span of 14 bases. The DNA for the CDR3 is TGCGCCAGCAGCTTGAGTGCGCGGGCCTACACAGATACGCAGTATTTT. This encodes CASSLSARAYTDTQYF.

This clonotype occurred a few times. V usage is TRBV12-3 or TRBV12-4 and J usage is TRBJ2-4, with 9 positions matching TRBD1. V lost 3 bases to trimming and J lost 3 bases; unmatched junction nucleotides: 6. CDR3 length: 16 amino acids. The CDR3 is CASSFHRGQDKNIQYF. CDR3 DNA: TGTGCCAGCAGTTTCCACAGGGGGCAAGACAAAAACATTCAGTACTTC.

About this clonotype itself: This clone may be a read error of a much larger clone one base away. Here the CDR3 reads CANSLIGTSSYEQYF. DNA for the CDR3: TGTGCCAACAGTTTAATCGGAACCAGCTCCTACGAGCAGTACTTC. The chain combines TRBV27 with TRBJ2-7; D unresolved. The germline gives CDR1 MNHEY, CDR2 SMNVEV (reference sequence). The CDR3 runs to 15 residues.

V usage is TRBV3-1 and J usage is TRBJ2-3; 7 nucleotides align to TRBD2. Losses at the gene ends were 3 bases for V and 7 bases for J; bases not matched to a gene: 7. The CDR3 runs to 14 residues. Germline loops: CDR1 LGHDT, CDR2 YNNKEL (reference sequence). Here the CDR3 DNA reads TGTGCCAGCAGCCACGAGGGACTAACCCATACGCAGTATTTT. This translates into CASSHEGLTHTQYF.

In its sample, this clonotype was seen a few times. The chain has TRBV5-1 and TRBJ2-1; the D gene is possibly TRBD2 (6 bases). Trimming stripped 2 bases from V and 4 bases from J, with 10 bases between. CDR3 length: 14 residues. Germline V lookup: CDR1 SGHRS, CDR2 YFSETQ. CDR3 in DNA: TGCGCCAGCAGCTTCGGGGAGGTTTACAATGAGCAGTTCTTC. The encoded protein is CASSFGEVYNEQFF. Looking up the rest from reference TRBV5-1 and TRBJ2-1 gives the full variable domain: KAGVTQTPRYLIKTRGQQVTLSCSPISGHRSVSWYQQTPGQGLQFLFEYFSETQRNKGNFPGRFSGRQFSNSRSEMNVSTLELGDSALYLCASSFGEVYNEQFFGPGTRLTVL.

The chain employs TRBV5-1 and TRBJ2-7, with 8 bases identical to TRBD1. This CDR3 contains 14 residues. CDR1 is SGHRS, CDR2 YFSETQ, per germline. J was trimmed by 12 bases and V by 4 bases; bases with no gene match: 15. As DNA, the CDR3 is TGCGCCAGCAGCCCGGACCGGGACAGGTCTAAAAGGTACTTC. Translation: CASSPDRDRSKRYF.

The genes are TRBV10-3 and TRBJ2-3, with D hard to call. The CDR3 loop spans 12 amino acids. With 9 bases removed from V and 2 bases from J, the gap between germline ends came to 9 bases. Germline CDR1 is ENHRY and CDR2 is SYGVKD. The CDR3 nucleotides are TGTGCCATAAGTCAGTCCACAGATACGCAGTATTTT. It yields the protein CAISQSTDTQYF.

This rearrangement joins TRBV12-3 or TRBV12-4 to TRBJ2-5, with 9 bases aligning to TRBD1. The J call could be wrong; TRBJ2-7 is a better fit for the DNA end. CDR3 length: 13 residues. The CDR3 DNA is TGTGCCAGCTGCATACAGGGGGCTAACGAGCAGTACTTC. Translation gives CASCIQGANEQYF.

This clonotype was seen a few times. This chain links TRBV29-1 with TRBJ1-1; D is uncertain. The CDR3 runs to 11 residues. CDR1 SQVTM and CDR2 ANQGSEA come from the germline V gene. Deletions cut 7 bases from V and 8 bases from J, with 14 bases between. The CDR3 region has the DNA TGCAGCGGTACGGGTTTCACCGAAGCTTTCTTT. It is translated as CSGTGFTEAFF.

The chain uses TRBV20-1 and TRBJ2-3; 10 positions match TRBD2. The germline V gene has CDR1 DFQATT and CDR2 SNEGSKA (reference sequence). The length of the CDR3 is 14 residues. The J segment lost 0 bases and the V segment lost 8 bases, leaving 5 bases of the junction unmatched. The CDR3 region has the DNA TGCAGTTCGACTAGCGGGTCTAGCACAGATACGCAGTATTTT. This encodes CSSTSGSSTDTQYF.

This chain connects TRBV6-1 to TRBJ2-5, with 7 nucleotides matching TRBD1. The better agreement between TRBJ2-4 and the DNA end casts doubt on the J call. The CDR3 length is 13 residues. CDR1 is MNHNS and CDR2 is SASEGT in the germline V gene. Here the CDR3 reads CASSPTGLNIQYF. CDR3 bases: TGTGCCAGCAGCCCGACAGGGCTAAACATTCAGTACTTC.

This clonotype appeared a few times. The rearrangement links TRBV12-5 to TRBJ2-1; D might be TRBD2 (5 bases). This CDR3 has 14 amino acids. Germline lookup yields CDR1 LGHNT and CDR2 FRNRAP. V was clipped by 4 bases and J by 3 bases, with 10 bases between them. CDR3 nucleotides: TGTGCTAGTGGTTCCGGACTGGACTACAATGAGCAGTTCTTC. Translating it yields CASGSGLDYNEQFF.

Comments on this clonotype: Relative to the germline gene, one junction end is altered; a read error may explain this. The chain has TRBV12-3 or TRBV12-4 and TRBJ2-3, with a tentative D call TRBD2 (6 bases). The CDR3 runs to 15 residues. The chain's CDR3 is CASRDYQDSTGTQYF. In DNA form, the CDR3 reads TGTGCCAGCAGGGACTACCAGGATTCCACAGGTACGCAGTATTTT.

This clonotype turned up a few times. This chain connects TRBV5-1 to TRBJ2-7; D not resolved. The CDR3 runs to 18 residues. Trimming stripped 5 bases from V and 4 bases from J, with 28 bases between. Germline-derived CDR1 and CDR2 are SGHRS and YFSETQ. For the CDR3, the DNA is TGCGCCAGCAGACCCCCCCGAACCAGTCCAGCAGAACTGTACGAGCAGTACTTC. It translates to CASRPPRTSPAELYEQYF.

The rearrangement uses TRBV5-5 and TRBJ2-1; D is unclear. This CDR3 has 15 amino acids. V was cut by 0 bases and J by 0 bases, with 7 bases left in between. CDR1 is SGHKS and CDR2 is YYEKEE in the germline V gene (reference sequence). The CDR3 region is CASSLAFYSYNEQFF. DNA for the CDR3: TGTGCCAGCAGCTTGGCATTTTACTCCTACAATGAGCAGTTCTTC.

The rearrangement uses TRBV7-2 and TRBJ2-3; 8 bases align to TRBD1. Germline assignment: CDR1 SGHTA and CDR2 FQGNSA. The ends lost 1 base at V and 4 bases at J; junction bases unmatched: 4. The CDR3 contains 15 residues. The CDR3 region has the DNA TGTGCCAGCAGCTTAGGGGGACAGGTATCAGATACGCAGTATTTT. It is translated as CASSLGGQVSDTQYF.

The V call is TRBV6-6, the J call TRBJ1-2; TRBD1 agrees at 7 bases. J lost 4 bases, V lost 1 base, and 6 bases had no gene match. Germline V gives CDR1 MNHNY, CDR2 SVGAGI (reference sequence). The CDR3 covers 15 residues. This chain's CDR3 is CASSYFPTGSYGYTF. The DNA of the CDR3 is TGTGCCAGCAGTTACTTCCCGACAGGGTCCTATGGCTACACCTTC.

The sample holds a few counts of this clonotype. In DNA form, the CDR3 reads TGCAGTGCTACCCAGGGGGGGGACAATCAGCCCCAGCATTTT. Its translation is CSATQGGDNQPQHF. J is TRBJ1-5 and V is TRBV20-1, with 7 bases matching TRBD1. The CDR3 sequence is 14 residues long. Germline assignment: CDR1 DFQATT and CDR2 SNEGSKA (reference sequence). V lost 4 bases to trimming and J lost 3 bases; unmatched junction nucleotides: 6.

CDR3 coding DNA: TGTGCCACCAGTGATAATCCGGTGGGGACTGAAGCTTTCTTT. Its translation: CATSDNPVGTEAFF. The rearrangement links TRBV24-1 to TRBJ1-1; no firm D call. CDR3 length: 14 amino acids. CDR1 is KGHDR and CDR2 is SFDVKD in the germline V gene. The ends were cut back, 3 bases at V and 5 bases at J, with 12 bases in the middle.

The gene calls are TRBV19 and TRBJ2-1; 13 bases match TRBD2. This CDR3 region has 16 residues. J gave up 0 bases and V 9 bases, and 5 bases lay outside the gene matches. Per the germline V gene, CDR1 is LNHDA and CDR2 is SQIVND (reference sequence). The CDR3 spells CARLAGGPRSYNEQFF. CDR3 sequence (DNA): TGTGCCAGACTAGCGGGAGGGCCCCGCTCCTACAATGAGCAGTTCTTC.